This T cell receptor (beta chain) is from a study of monozygotic twins with inflammatory bowel disease. Study-level results: There was no way to distinguish the different T cell subtypes.

Using eight separate reactions per sample, the authors generated cDNA. TCRdb processed the 5' RACE reads again and assigns one entry to each CDR3 protein, with no DNA. The sample has a few hundred thousand distinct CDR3 sequences. The germline V gene has CDR1 SGHTS and CDR2 YDEGEE. The CDR3 has 13 amino acids. To note about this clonotype: What it binds is not known.

This TCR came from a human donor with ulcerative colitis or Crohn's disease, or a healthy co-twin of an affected twin (not recorded which). Sequenced input: blood. The chain employs TRBV5-8 and TRBJ1-1. CDR3 sequence reads: CASSFDGHTEAFF.